The T cell receptor beta chain described here comes from a study of beta chain features in type 1 diabetes. Study-wide context: Healthy donors resembled patients in age, gender and cell yields.

Study-wide points: Within patients, naive, central memory and Treg TCRB repertoires seemed more similar than within healthy donors. Significant though moderate, a shortening of TCRB CDR3s appeared in all four CD4+ subsets of Type 1 diabetes patients. The question left open here concerned HLA type influencing TCRB rearrangement.

Expressed TCRB transcripts got sequenced, as all isolated RNA was reverse transcribed. Assay used: immunoSEQ multiplex PCR; TCRdb lists only in-frame clones, some missing. The table lists about 130,000 clones, about 8.7% of them singletons, with around 0.7% in the top ten. The CDR3 has 14 amino acids. V lost 5 bases and J lost 3, with 14 bases in between. Germline V gene lookup returns CDR1 SEHNR and CDR2 FQNEAQ (reference sequence). Regarding this clone: As yet, its antigen is unknown.

Sample: central memory CD4+ T cells from blood. The sequence was obtained from a man aged 18 to 35 in good health. The chain uses TRBV7-9 and TRBJ2-7; tentatively, D is TRBD2 (6 bases). The CDR3 spells CASSPGGGNYEQYF. In DNA, the CDR3 is TGTGCCAGCAGCCCGGGTGGGGGGAACTACGAGCAGTACTTC.